A single TCR beta chain is shown here with its context. This clone was observed once. Its antigen target is currently unknown. No base quality values were provided; no much bigger clone lies one nucleotide off. Looking up the germline V gene yields CDR1 MNHEY and CDR2 SVGAGI. The V end loses 6 bases and the J end loses 5 bases, and a stretch of 16 bases separates them. From the cysteine up to the phenylalanine, the CDR3 has a length of 14 residues. Only the CDR3 part of the read is kept: 42 bases, read in frame from the first base. Libraries were built with the immunoSEQ multiplex PCR assay. The immuneACCESS repertoire file appears here via TCRdb, limited to in-frame rearrangements. These files lack a portion of the clones; in checked studies, under half of the deficit traces to unresolved V genes, and the cause of the others is not known. Within this sample are under 100,000 clones, with 85% to 95% of them counted one time only. Together, the top ten hold around 1.8% of the sample.

The entry originates in a study of T cell changes during pregnancy in multiple sclerosis (dated by TCRdb to the late 2010s). Background on the whole study: The study looked at changes in the T cell repertoire across pregnancy in women with multiple sclerosis.

This TCR was recovered from a female donor in good health, enrolled as a control in a pregnancy study. This sequence uses TRBV6-5 and TRBJ1-1, and perhaps TRBD1 as D gene, on 6 matching bases. The sequenced sample was peripheral blood, obtained in the first trimester of pregnancy. In nucleotides, the sequence is TGTGCCAGCAGCTCCTACACAGGGTGGACTGAAGCTTTCTTT. This yields the protein CASSSYTGWTEAFF.